This T cell receptor beta chain was sequenced during a study of shared clonotypes between healthy human individuals. There are a few counts of this clone. Its specificity is unknown. Other DNA sequences in this sample translate to the same CDR3. Points from the study as a whole: The represented genetic and exposure-history diversity was limited by the small number of donors. Shared clonotypes: 4.5% to 6% naive CD4, approximately 3.4% naive CD8, under 2.5% memory CD4, approximately 0.37% memory CD8.

V lost 11 bases, J lost 2 bases, and 12 bases lay in between. This CDR3 comprises 12 residues. The V gene's germline CDR1 is ENHRY and CDR2 SYGVKD. This table comes from immunoSEQ multiplex PCR, and its TCRdb copy is limited to in-frame clones, with some not included. The data show about 1.1 million clones, approximately 78% seen once. Donors comprised only Caucasian adults living in Nashville, Tennessee. The sequencing sample was made of memory CD4+ T cells from PBMCs. Stated subset: CD45RA-negative fraction. The chain couples TRBV10-3 to TRBJ1-1, with D uncertain. This receptor was obtained from a man between 18 and 29 years old in good health. Some clones in this sample may be carry-over from other donors' samples. CDR3 loop: CASSGVNTEAFF. CDR3 nucleotide sequence: TGTGCCTCCAGTGGGGTCAACACTGAAGCTTTCTTT.